This T cell receptor beta chain was retrieved from a study of technical replicates of blood from a handful of donors. This CDR3 comprises 13 residues. The germline V and J ends were trimmed by 3 bases and 1 base, with 6 bases remaining between them. Per germline, CDR1 MNHEY and CDR2 SMNVEV (reference sequence). TCRdb's copy holds only in-frame clones and misses some; the assay was immunoSEQ multiplex PCR. The sample records more than 70,000 clones, about 93% being singletons. This sequence joins TRBV27 and TRBJ2-5; D is perhaps TRBD2 (6 bases). Sequences were obtained from T cells isolated from PBMCs. The sequence derives from a human donor in good health. CDR3 coding DNA: TGTGCCAGCAGTTTGCGGGGCCAAGAGACCCAGTACTTC. Translation gives CASSLRGQETQYF.